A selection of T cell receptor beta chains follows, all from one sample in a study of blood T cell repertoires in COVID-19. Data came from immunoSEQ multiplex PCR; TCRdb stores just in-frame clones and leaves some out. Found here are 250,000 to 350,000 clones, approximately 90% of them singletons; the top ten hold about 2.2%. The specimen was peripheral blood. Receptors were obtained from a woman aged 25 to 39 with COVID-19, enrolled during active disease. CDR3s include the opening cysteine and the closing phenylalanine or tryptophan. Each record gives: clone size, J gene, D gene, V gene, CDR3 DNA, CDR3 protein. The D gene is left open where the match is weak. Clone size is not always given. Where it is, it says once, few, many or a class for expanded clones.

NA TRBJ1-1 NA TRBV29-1 TGCAGCGTTGTCCTAACAGCGAACACTGAAGCTTTCTTT CSVVLTANTEAFF
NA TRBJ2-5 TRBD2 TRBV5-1 TGCGCCAGCAGCTCGCACCCAGGTAGCGGGAGGGCCAAAGAGACCCAGTACTTC CASSSHPGSGRAKETQYF
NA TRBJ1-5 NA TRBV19 TGTGCCAGTAGCTGGACAGTTCTTAGCAATCAGCCCCAGCATTTT CASSWTVLSNQPQHF
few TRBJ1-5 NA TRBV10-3 TGTGCCATCAGTGTGGCCGACAATAGCAATCAGCCCCAGCATTTT CAISVADNSNQPQHF
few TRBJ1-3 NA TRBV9 TGTGCCAGCAGCGCCGCGGGCGGCGGGGGAGGAAACACCATATATTTT CASSAAGGGGGNTIYF
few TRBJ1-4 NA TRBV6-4 TGTGCCAGCAGTCCCTCAGGGGAAGGCACTGAAAAACTGTTTTTT CASSPSGEGTEKLFF
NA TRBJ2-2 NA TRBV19 TGTGCCAGTAGTATACTAGGGACATCCAACACCGGGGAGCTGTTTTTT CASSILGTSNTGELFF
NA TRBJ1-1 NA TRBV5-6 TGTGCCAGCAGTCCCCGGAGGGGGGGCGGAGGGACTGAAGCTTTCTTT CASSPRRGGGGTEAFF
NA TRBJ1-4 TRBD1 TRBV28 TGTGCCAGCAGCCCCGGACAGGAGGCAACTAATGAAAAACTGTTTTTT CASSPGQEATNEKLFF
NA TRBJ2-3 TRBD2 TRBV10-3 TGTGCCACCCAATGGCGGGAGGCTAGCACAGATACGCAGTATTTT CATQWREASTDTQYF
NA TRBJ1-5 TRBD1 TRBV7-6 TGTGCCAGCAGCTTAGGGGTTCAGGGGGCTAACCAGCCCCAGCATTTT CASSLGVQGANQPQHF
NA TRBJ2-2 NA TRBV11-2 TGTGCCAGCAGCTTACAGGTAGCCGGGGAGCTGTTTTTT CASSLQVAGELFF
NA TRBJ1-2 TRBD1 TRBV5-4 TGTGCCAGCAGCCAAACCAGACAGGGCTATGGCTACACCTTC CASSQTRQGYGYTF
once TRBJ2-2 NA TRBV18 TGTGCCAGCTCACGAGAGGGAATATTGAACACCGGGGAGCTGTTTTTT CASSREGILNTGELFF
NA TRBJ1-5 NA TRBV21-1 TGTGCCAGCAGCGGACAAAGGACAGGTCCCCATCAGCCCCAGCATTTT CASSGQRTGPHQPQHF
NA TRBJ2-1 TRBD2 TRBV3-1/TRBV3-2 TGTGCCAGCAGCCTAATAGCGGGACGCTCCTACAATGAGCAGTTCTTC CASSLIAGRSYNEQFF
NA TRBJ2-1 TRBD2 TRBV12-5 TGTGCTAGTGGTCTACACCCGGGACTAGGGCATCCCTACAATGAGCAGTTCTTC CASGLHPGLGHPYNEQFF
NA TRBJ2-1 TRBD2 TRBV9 TGTGCCAGCAGCGTACTGACTAGCGGGAGCTCATCCGAGCAGTTCTTC CASSVLTSGSSSEQFF
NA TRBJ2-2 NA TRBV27 TGTGCCAGCAGTTTTGGGGGCGGGAGTGCTGGGGAGCTGTTTTTT CASSFGGGSAGELFF
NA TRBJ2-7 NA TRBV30 TGTGCCTGGAGTTCCGGGAGTGGCTACGAGCAGTACTTC CAWSSGSGYEQYF
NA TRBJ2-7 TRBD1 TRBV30 TGTGCCTGGAGCTCGGGACAGGCCAACGAGCAGTACTTC CAWSSGQANEQYF
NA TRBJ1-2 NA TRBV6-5 TGTGCCAGCAGGCCGGGACTATTATATGGCTACACCTTC CASRPGLLYGYTF
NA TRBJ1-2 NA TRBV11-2 TGTGCCAGCAGCTTAGGGGGCAGGGGCTACACCTTC CASSLGGRGYTF
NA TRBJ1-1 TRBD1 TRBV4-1 TGCGCCAGCAGCCACCCGAGGGACAGGGGGAACACTGAAGCTTTCTTT CASSHPRDRGNTEAFF
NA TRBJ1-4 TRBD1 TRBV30 TGTGCCTGGAGTGCGGACAGGTTTAATGAAAAACTGTTTTTT CAWSADRFNEKLFF
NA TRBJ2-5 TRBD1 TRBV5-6 TGTGCCAGCAGCAGATTGACAGGGGGCCTGGACACCCAGTACTTC CASSRLTGGLDTQYF
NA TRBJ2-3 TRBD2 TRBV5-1 TGCGCCAGCAGCCTGAGAGCGGGAGGGGCAGATACGCAGTATTTT CASSLRAGGADTQYF
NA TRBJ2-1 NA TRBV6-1 TGTGCCAGCAGTGAATACGGGTCTGGATACTACAATGAGCAGTTCTTC CASSEYGSGYYNEQFF
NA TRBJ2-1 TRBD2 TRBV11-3 TGTGCCAGCAGCTTAGGGACTAGTGGTCACGAGCAGTTCTTC CASSLGTSGHEQFF
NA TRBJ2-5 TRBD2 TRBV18 TGTGCCAGCTCACCCGGACGGAGCGGGAGCGAGACCCAGTACTTC CASSPGRSGSETQYF
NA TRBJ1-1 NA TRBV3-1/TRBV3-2 TGTGCCAGCAGCGAAGGGACATTCAACACTGAAGCTTTCTTT CASSEGTFNTEAFF
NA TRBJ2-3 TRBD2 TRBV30 TGTGCCTGGAGTGCGGGACTAGCGGGAGTAGGCGATACGCAGTATTTT CAWSAGLAGVGDTQYF
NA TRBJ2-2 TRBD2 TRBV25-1 TGTGCCAGCAGTGAAGGGTCGGTGGTAGCGGGACTAGCGCTGTTTTTT CASSEGSVVAGLALFF
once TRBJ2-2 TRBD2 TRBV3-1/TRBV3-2 TGTGCCAGCAGAAAGGAGCTAGCGGGGACCGGGGAGCTGTTTTTT CASRKELAGTGELFF
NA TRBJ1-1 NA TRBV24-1 TGTGCCACCAGTGATGAGTACAGAACTGAAGCTTTCTTT CATSDEYRTEAFF
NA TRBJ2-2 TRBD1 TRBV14 TGTGCCAGCAGCCAAGATACCCGGGACAGAGCCACCGGGGAGCTGTTTTTT CASSQDTRDRATGELFF
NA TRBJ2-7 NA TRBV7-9 TGTGCCAGCAGCCCAAACAGTTTTAGCTCCTACGAGCAGTACTTC CASSPNSFSSYEQYF